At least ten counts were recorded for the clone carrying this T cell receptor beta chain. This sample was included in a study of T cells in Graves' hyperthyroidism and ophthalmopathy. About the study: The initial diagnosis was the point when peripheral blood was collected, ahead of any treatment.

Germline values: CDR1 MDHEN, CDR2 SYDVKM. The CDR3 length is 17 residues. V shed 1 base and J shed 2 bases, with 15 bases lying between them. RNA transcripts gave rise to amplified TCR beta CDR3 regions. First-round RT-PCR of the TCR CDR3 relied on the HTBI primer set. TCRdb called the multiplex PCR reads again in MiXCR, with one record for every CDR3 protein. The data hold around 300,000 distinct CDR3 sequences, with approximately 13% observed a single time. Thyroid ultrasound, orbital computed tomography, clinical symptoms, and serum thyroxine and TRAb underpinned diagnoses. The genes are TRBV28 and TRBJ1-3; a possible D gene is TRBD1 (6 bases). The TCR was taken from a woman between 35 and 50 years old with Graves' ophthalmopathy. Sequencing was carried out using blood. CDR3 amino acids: CASSLLRNRETGNTIYF. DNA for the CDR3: TGTGCCAGCAGTTTATTACGCAACAGGGAAACTGGAAACACCATATATTTT.